The clone carrying this TCR delta chain was observed a few times. Antigen specificity is unknown. Translating this DNA gives a protein that differs at residue 5 from the TCRdb one, which belongs to a much larger clone; a read error is likely, and the protein shown is this translation. TCRdb redid clone calling on the multiplex PCR reads using CATT. The table includes around 89,000 delta-chain clones, 1.4% detected once. The sample originates from a study of γδ T cells in repeated Plasmodium falciparum infection. Overall study context: Donors were malaria-exposed Malian children or age- and gender-matched Australian children. Samples were taken at baseline, before some infections, and 21 days after each.

Flow sorting of PBMC yielded separate Vgamma9/Vdelta2+ and Vdelta2-negative gammadelta T cell populations for bulk repertoire analysis. Unmatched junction bases numbered 11, after V lost 3 bases and J lost 3 bases. The CDR3 runs 16 residues. The germline V gene encodes CDR1 GEAIGNYY and CDR2 EKD. Study findings and constraints: Vgamma9/Vdelta2+ repertoires stayed stably polyclonal over time and infection.

The TCR was taken from a pool of human donors (malaria-infected and uninfected, not separated). The sample was gamma-delta T cells from blood. The chain employs TRDV2 and TRDJ1; 8 bases are a match to TRDD3. CDR3 sequence (DNA): TGTGCCTGTGACCCCGTTGGGGGATTCAACTCCGATAAACTCATCTTT. Its translation is CACDPVGGFNSDKLIF.